This passage covers 20 T cell receptor beta chains from one sample sequenced in a study of Graves' ophthalmopathy and Graves' hyperthyroidism. Amplification of the TCR beta CDR3 regions used RNA transcripts (as template). Investigators did first-round RT-PCR with HTBI primers, then second-round multiplex PCR. MiXCR, applied by TCRdb to the multiplex PCR reads, yields one record per CDR3 protein. The table has 660,000 or so distinct CDR3 sequences, about 40% seen once. Sequencing input: peripheral blood. These receptors all come from an adult man with Graves' ophthalmopathy.

This clonotype was detected only once. V usage is TRBV10-3 and J usage is TRBJ1-4; tentatively, D is TRBD1 (6 bases). The CDR3 is 14 amino acids. Germline values: CDR1 ENHRY, CDR2 SYGVKD. V was trimmed by 5 bases and J by 8 bases, leaving 15 bases between them. The CDR3 coding sequence is TGTGCCATCAGTCAACAGGGAGGAGGGGAAAAACTGTTTTTT. It encodes CAISQQGGGEKLFF.

This clonotype was detected many times. V gene TRBV19 combines with J gene TRBJ1-5; D is unclear. CDR1 and CDR2 (germline): LNHDA, SQIVND (reference sequence). This CDR3 has 16 residues. V was cut by 3 bases and J by 3 bases, with 15 bases left in between. The CDR3 reads CASSMTDETFNQPQHF. As DNA, the CDR3 is TGTGCCAGTAGTATGACGGACGAGACCTTCAATCAGCCCCAGCATTTT.

The chain couples TRBV20-1 to TRBJ2-7, with D perhaps assigned TRBD1 or TRBD2 (5 bases each). The V gene lost 4 bases and the J gene lost 0 bases, with 16 bases spanning the gap. Germline lookup yields CDR1 DFQATT and CDR2 SNEGSKA (reference sequence). This CDR3 has 15 amino acids. CDR3 nucleotide sequence: TGCAGTGCTACGGCCGGGACGGGCAGCTCCTACGAGCAGTACTTC. Its translation: CSATAGTGSSYEQYF.

This clonotype was detected ten times or more. V is TRBV12-3 or TRBV12-4 and J is TRBJ1-4; the match to TRBD1 covers 9 bases. This CDR3 contains 15 residues. The V and J ends lost 5 bases and 8 bases, in that order; junction bases with no gene match: 9. The CDR3 protein is CASSDPGQGTEKLFF. The CDR3 DNA is TGTGCCAGCAGTGACCCGGGACAGGGCACGGAAAAACTGTTTTTT.

Here the CDR3 DNA reads TGTGCCAGCAGCTTGGTGCCTGCGGGGGAGCTGTTTTTT. This gives the protein CASSLVPAGELFF. The chain combines TRBV7-9 with TRBJ2-2, with D hard to call. The CDR3 loop spans 13 amino acids. CDR1 is SEHNR, CDR2 FQNEAQ, per germline (reference sequence). V lost 3 bases to trimming and J lost 8 bases, with 10 bases between them. Together with reference TRBV7-9 and TRBJ2-2, the CDR3 gives the full variable domain: DTGVSQNPRHKITKRGQNVTFRCDPISEHNRLYWYRQTLGQGPEFLTYFQNEAQLEKSRLLSDRFSAERPKGSFSTLEIQRTEQGDSAMYLCASSLVPAGELFFGEGSRLTVL.

This clonotype was detected ten times or more. The J gene is TRBJ2-6, the V gene TRBV12-3 or TRBV12-4; TRBD1 or TRBD2 may be the D gene (6 bases each). Trimming stripped 5 bases from V and 4 bases from J, with 15 bases between. The CDR3 extends over 16 amino acids. The CDR3 is CASSRSGAGGANVLTF. In DNA, the CDR3 is TGTGCCAGCAGTCGATCGGGGGCGGGGGGGGCCAACGTCCTGACTTTC.

V usage is TRBV9 and J usage is TRBJ1-5; unclear D gene. V lost 0 bases, J lost 0 bases, and 7 bases lay in between. Germline V lookup: CDR1 SGDLS, CDR2 YYNGEE. The CDR3 contains 15 residues. CDR3 protein: CASSVGEHSNQPQHF. As DNA, the CDR3 is TGTGCCAGCAGCGTAGGGGAACATAGCAATCAGCCCCAGCATTTT.

This clonotype was recorded once. A much larger clonotype is one base distant, so this may be a read error. This chain joins TRBV7-9 and TRBJ2-5; D ambiguous. The germline gives CDR1 SEHNR, CDR2 FQNEAQ (reference sequence). The CDR3 is 13 amino acids. Here the CDR3 DNA reads TGTGCCCGCAGCTTAGGCGTTAAAGAGACCCAGTACTTC. This encodes CARSLGVKETQYF.

The DNA for the CDR3 is TGTGCCAGCGAGCAGGACGGCCGTCTTGCCGAGCAGTACTTC. Its translation: CASEQDGRLAEQYF. This rearrangement joins TRBV2 to TRBJ2-7; no clear D gene. In germline, CDR1 is SNHLY, CDR2 FYNNEI. The length of the CDR3 is 14 residues. V gave up 8 bases and J gave up 6 bases, with 20 bases separating them.

This clonotype was found many times. The rearrangement joins TRBV5-1 to TRBJ2-2, with TRBD2 matching over 10 bases. Losses at the gene ends were 3 bases for V and 0 bases for J; bases not matched to a gene: 2. CDR3 length equals 16 residues. Per the germline V gene, CDR1 is SGHRS and CDR2 is YFSETQ. CDR3 region: CASSSTSGSNTGELFF. CDR3 DNA: TGCGCCAGCAGCTCGACTAGCGGGTCGAACACCGGGGAGCTGTTTTTT.

Concerning this clonotype itself: Compared with germline, one end of the junction differs, possibly owing to a read error. The chain uses TRBV2 and TRBJ1-2, with D unclear. The germline V gene has CDR1 SNHLY and CDR2 FYNNEI. This CDR3 is built from 12 residues. CDR3 sequence reads: CAISDEIYGYTF. The CDR3, as DNA: TGTGCCATCAGTGATGAGATCTATGGCTACACCTTC.

This clonotype was seen once. V and J are TRBV25-1 and TRBJ1-2, with TRBD1 as a possible D gene (5 bases). This CDR3 is 14 amino acids long. CDR1 and CDR2 from the germline V gene are MGHDK and SYGVNS. Between the trimmed V and J ends, which lost 6 bases and 4 bases, there was a span of 15 bases. Here the CDR3 DNA reads TGTGCCAGCAGAGATCGAATGGGACTCTATGGCTACACCTTC. Amino acid sequence: CASRDRMGLYGYTF.

In this sample, this clonotype turned up a few times. The CDR3 is CASSWRSGTGLAGNTIYF. As DNA, the CDR3 is TGTGCCAGCAGCTGGCGGTCCGGGACAGGATTAGCTGGAAACACCATATATTTT. The chain employs TRBV5-5 and TRBJ1-3; 8 bases are a match to TRBD1. The length of the CDR3 is 18 residues. In germline, CDR1 is SGHKS, CDR2 YYEKEE (reference sequence). The V and J ends lost 3 bases and 2 bases, in that order; junction bases with no gene match: 13.

The gene calls are TRBV11-1 and TRBJ2-6; D is unresolved. The CDR3 length is 16 residues. Germline V gives CDR1 SGHAT, CDR2 FQDESV (reference sequence). The V end lost 0 bases, the J end lost 1 base, and 7 bases lay between the germline ends. The CDR3 loop is CASSLAWFSGANVLTF. DNA of the CDR3: TGTGCCAGCAGCTTAGCGTGGTTTTCTGGGGCCAACGTCCTGACTTTC.

This clonotype was seen at least ten times. This rearrangement joins TRBV20-1 to TRBJ2-7; TRBD1 aligns across 9 bases. Germline CDR1 and CDR2: DFQATT and SNEGSKA (reference sequence). The CDR3 has 14 residues. Germline trimming cut 3 bases from V and 7 bases from J; bases unmatched to any gene: 10. Here the CDR3 reads CSARAGQGFVEQYF. Written as DNA, the CDR3 is TGCAGTGCTAGGGCGGGACAGGGATTTGTGGAGCAGTACTTC.

This clonotype was counted a few times. This sequence joins TRBV12-3 or TRBV12-4 and TRBJ2-5; a possible D gene is TRBD2 (7 bases). The CDR3 runs 16 residues. V lost 4 bases, J lost 4 bases, and 19 bases lay in between. This CDR3 is CASSSEGGSRGETQYF. The CDR3 DNA is TGTGCCAGCAGTTCGGAGGGGGGGAGCCGGGGAGAGACCCAGTACTTC.

The CDR3 region has the DNA TGTGCCAGCAGCGCCCAGGGGCTCCTGGGCGAGCAGTACTTC. This gives the protein CASSAQGLLGEQYF. The J gene is TRBJ2-7, the V gene TRBV12-3 or TRBV12-4, with TRBD1 as a possible D gene (6 bases). CDR3 size: 14 residues. The V end lost 6 bases, the J end lost 6 bases, and 18 bases lay between the germline ends.

This clonotype was picked up many times. The chain couples TRBV5-1 to TRBJ2-7; D tentatively reads TRBD1 or TRBD2 (5 bases each). With 2 bases removed from V and 4 bases from J, the gap between germline ends came to 22 bases. CDR1 is SGHRS and CDR2 is YFSETQ in the germline V gene. The CDR3 sequence is 17 residues long. DNA for the CDR3: TGCGCCAGCAGCTTCGGTCCCTCGGGACGGATATTATACGAGCAGTACTTC. Amino acids: CASSFGPSGRILYEQYF.

This clonotype has ten or more counts. The rearrangement uses TRBV10-2 and TRBJ2-7, with 7 bases aligning to TRBD2. The CDR3 spans 13 residues. J was trimmed by 3 bases and V by 2 bases; bases with no gene match: 1. The germline CDR1 and CDR2 sequences are WSHSY and SAAADI. CDR3 protein: CASSEASGYEQYF. In nucleotides, the CDR3 is TGCGCCAGCAGTGAGGCTAGCGGCTACGAGCAGTACTTC.

The V call is TRBV25-1, the J call TRBJ2-5; possibly TRBD2 for D (6 bases). Trimming cost V 2 bases and J 5 bases, with 15 bases left between them. The CDR3 spans 15 residues. CDR1 and CDR2 (germline): MGHDK, SYGVNS. This CDR3 reads CASSEAGRGGETQYF. CDR3 coding DNA: TGTGCCAGCAGTGAAGCAGGGCGGGGCGGGGAGACCCAGTACTTC. Using reference TRBV25-1 and TRBJ2-5 for the parts outside the CDR3, the full variable domain is EADIYQTPRYLVIGTGKKITLECSQTMGHDKMYWYQQDPGMELHLIHYSYGVNSTEKGDLSSESTVSRIRTEHFPLTLESARPSHTSQYLCASSEAGRGGETQYFGPGTRLLVL.